This T cell receptor (beta chain) was sequenced during a study of cytomegalovirus exposure and HLA in healthy donors. PCR used 60 Vbeta primers and 13 Jbeta primers. The method was immunoSEQ multiplex PCR; TCRdb's version includes in-frame clones alone and lacks a portion of them. The sample contains around 170,000 clones, approximately 84% of which appear only once. The CDR3 sequence is 13 residues long. The V and J ends lost 5 bases and 3 bases respectively, with 12 bases between them. In germline, CDR1 is SGHRS, CDR2 YFSETQ. The V and J genes are TRBV5-1 and TRBJ2-7; D remains unclear. The origin of this receptor is a middle-aged woman in good health and CMV-seropositive. The sample taken for sequencing was PBMCs. DNA of the CDR3: TGCGCCAGCAGTGGTTCGTCGGGCTACGAGCAGTACTTC. This gives the protein CASSGSSGYEQYF.